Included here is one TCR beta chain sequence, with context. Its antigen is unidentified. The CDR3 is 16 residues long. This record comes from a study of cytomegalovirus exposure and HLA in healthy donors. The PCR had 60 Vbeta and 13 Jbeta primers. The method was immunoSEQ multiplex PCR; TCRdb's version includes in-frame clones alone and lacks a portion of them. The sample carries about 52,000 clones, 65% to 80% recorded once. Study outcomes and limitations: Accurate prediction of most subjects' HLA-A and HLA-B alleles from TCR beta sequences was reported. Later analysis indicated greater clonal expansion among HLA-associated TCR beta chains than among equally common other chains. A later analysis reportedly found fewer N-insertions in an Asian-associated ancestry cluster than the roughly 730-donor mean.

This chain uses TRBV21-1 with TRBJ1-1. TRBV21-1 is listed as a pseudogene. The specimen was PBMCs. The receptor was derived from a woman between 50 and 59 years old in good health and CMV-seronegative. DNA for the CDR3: TGTGCCAGCAGCACAGGGTTTGCGGGAATGAACACTGAAGCTTTCTTT. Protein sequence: CASSTGFAGMNTEAFF.